In this sample, the clone carrying this TCR beta chain turned up once. It was CD45RO-negative cells, positively selected for CCR7, that made up naive CD8 cells, with terminally differentiated effector memory CD45RA+ cells excluded. Every contributor of samples was a Caucasian grown-up residing in Nashville, Tennessee. Assay runs were performed at deep level. Assay used: immunoSEQ multiplex PCR; TCRdb lists only in-frame clones, some missing. Among about 2.1 million clones, approximately 94% were seen once, and the ten largest hold 1.5% to 2%. This record belongs to a study of shared clonotypes between healthy human individuals. The J segment lost 3 bases and the V segment lost 6 bases, leaving 8 bases of the junction unmatched. The CDR3 sequence is 13 residues long. The germline CDR1 and CDR2 sequences are SQVTM and ANQGSEA.

The sequence came from a man aged 18 to 29 in good health. Some clones in this sample may be carry-over from other donors' samples. Sequencing was carried out using naive CD8+ T cells from PBMCs. This sequence joins TRBV29-1 and TRBJ2-7; the match to TRBD2 covers 7 bases. CDR3 DNA: TGCAGCGTCTTGGGAGGGACCTTCTACGAGCAGTACTTC. Translating gives CSVLGGTFYEQYF.